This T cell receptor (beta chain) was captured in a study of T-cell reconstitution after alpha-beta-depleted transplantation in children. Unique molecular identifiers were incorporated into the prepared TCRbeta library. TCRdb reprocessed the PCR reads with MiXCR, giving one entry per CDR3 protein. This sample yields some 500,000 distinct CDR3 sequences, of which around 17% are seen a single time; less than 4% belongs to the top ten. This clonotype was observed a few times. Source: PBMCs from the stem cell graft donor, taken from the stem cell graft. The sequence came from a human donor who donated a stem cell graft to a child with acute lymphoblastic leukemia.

This chain's CDR3 is CASRGKGPSYEQYF. The CDR3 DNA is TGTGCCAGCAGGGGTAAGGGTCCCTCCTACGAGCAGTACTTC. V usage is TRBV7-9 and J usage is TRBJ2-7, with D uncertain. Germline loops: CDR1 SEHNR, CDR2 FQNEAQ (reference sequence). V lost 6 bases, J lost 0 bases, and 12 bases lay in between. The CDR3 consists of 14 residues.